These T cell receptor beta chains were read from a single sample in a study of shared clonotypes between healthy human individuals. Method: immunoSEQ multiplex PCR; TCRdb's copy keeps in-frame clones and lacks some. The repertoire holds some 2.1 million clones, about 95% seen once, with under 0.15% in the top ten. Sequencing was carried out using naive CD4+ T cells sorted from blood. All receptors come from a man aged 18-30 years in good health. CDR3s include the opening cysteine and the closing phenylalanine or tryptophan. The order of the fields is clone size, D gene, V gene, J gene, CDR3 protein. The D gene is left open where the match is weak. Some rows mark clone size as missing; the rest say once, few, many or name a class of expanded clone.

clone_size: .; d_call: .; v_call: TRBV27; j_call: TRBJ2-5; cdr3_aa: CASSPGVETQYF
clone_size: .; d_call: .; v_call: TRBV27; j_call: TRBJ2-2; cdr3_aa: CASKIRNTGELFF
clone_size: .; d_call: .; v_call: TRBV19; j_call: TRBJ1-1; cdr3_aa: CATANARPNTEAFF
clone_size: .; d_call: .; v_call: TRBV9; j_call: TRBJ2-2; cdr3_aa: CASSVWGEYTGELFF
clone_size: .; d_call: TRBD2; v_call: TRBV5-8; j_call: TRBJ2-1; cdr3_aa: CASSFLQRGQFF
clone_size: .; d_call: TRBD2; v_call: TRBV5-1; j_call: TRBJ2-5; cdr3_aa: CASSQGLAGGQETQYF
clone_size: .; d_call: TRBD2; v_call: TRBV7-9; j_call: TRBJ2-3; cdr3_aa: CASSLGPSGGAPDTQYF
clone_size: .; d_call: TRBD2; v_call: TRBV7-2; j_call: TRBJ2-1; cdr3_aa: CASSPVATSGFYNEQFF
clone_size: .; d_call: .; v_call: TRBV6-6; j_call: TRBJ1-3; cdr3_aa: CASSYSQQISGNTIYF
clone_size: .; d_call: .; v_call: TRBV13; j_call: TRBJ1-1; cdr3_aa: CASKENTEAFF
clone_size: .; d_call: .; v_call: TRBV4-1; j_call: TRBJ1-4; cdr3_aa: CASSQDNRAGEKLFF
clone_size: .; d_call: .; v_call: TRBV7-2; j_call: TRBJ2-5; cdr3_aa: CASSLVGGRLETQYF
clone_size: .; d_call: .; v_call: TRBV9; j_call: TRBJ2-5; cdr3_aa: CASSVGGWETQYF
clone_size: .; d_call: TRBD1; v_call: TRBV6-1; j_call: TRBJ1-5; cdr3_aa: CASVDRDNQPQHF
clone_size: .; d_call: .; v_call: TRBV5-1; j_call: TRBJ2-2; cdr3_aa: CASSLASPNTGELFF
clone_size: once; d_call: .; v_call: TRBV5-6; j_call: TRBJ1-1; cdr3_aa: CASSLGPGPVNTEAFF
clone_size: .; d_call: .; v_call: TRBV30; j_call: TRBJ1-4; cdr3_aa: CAWSVRTGANEKLFF
clone_size: .; d_call: TRBD1; v_call: TRBV5-6; j_call: TRBJ2-4; cdr3_aa: CASSPLTGDAKNIQYF
clone_size: .; d_call: .; v_call: TRBV28; j_call: TRBJ1-2; cdr3_aa: CAIQGLGYGYTF
clone_size: .; d_call: .; v_call: TRBV28; j_call: TRBJ2-7; cdr3_aa: CASSLSGYEQYF
clone_size: .; d_call: .; v_call: TRBV28; j_call: TRBJ1-3; cdr3_aa: CASSYGGFGNTIYF
clone_size: .; d_call: .; v_call: TRBV11-1; j_call: TRBJ2-5; cdr3_aa: CASSLGWETQYF
clone_size: .; d_call: .; v_call: TRBV29-1; j_call: TRBJ1-1; cdr3_aa: CSVKQNTEAFF
clone_size: .; d_call: .; v_call: TRBV18; j_call: TRBJ1-1; cdr3_aa: CASSPYEGTEAFF
clone_size: once; d_call: TRBD2; v_call: TRBV2; j_call: TRBJ2-1; cdr3_aa: CASSEWLAGVSEQFF
clone_size: .; d_call: .; v_call: TRBV5-6; j_call: TRBJ1-1; cdr3_aa: CASSLGQRNTEAFF
clone_size: .; d_call: TRBD1; v_call: TRBV10-3; j_call: TRBJ1-6; cdr3_aa: CATAGGGGGDSPLHF
clone_size: once; d_call: TRBD2; v_call: TRBV6-1; j_call: TRBJ2-1; cdr3_aa: CASSDGLAGGPNEQFF
clone_size: .; d_call: TRBD2; v_call: TRBV7-9; j_call: TRBJ2-3; cdr3_aa: CASSKGLANADTQYF
clone_size: .; d_call: TRBD1; v_call: TRBV7-9; j_call: TRBJ1-3; cdr3_aa: CASSFSGTASSGNTIYF
clone_size: .; d_call: TRBD2; v_call: TRBV6-5; j_call: TRBJ2-2; cdr3_aa: CASSGTSANTGELFF
clone_size: .; d_call: .; v_call: TRBV28; j_call: TRBJ1-4; cdr3_aa: CASSLRQGIGKLFF
clone_size: .; d_call: .; v_call: TRBV10-3; j_call: TRBJ2-2; cdr3_aa: CAISESGWSGELFF
clone_size: .; d_call: .; v_call: TRBV7-6; j_call: TRBJ2-5; cdr3_aa: CASSLNGAAGTQYF
clone_size: .; d_call: .; v_call: TRBV10-3; j_call: TRBJ2-1; cdr3_aa: CAITPDRDEQFF